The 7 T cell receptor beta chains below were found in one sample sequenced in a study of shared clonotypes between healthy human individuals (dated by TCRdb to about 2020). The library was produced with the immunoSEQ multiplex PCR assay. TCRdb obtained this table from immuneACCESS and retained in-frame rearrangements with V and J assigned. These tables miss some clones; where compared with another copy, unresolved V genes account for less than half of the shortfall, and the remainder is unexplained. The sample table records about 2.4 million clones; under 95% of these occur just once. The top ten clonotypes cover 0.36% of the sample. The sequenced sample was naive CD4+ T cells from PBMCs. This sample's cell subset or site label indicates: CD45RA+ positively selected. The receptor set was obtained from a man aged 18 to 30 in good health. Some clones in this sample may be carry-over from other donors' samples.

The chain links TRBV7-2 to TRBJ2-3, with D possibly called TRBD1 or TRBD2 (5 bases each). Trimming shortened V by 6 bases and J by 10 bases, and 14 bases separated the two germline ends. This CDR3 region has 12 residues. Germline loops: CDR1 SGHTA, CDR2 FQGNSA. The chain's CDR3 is CASSPLRDPQYF. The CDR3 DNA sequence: TGTGCCAGCAGTCCCCTCAGGGACCCGCAGTATTTT.

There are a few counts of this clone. This CDR3 reads CSVDQQGDQPQHF. CDR3 sequence (DNA): TGCAGCGTTGATCAACAGGGGGATCAGCCCCAGCATTTT. The genes are TRBV29-1 and TRBJ1-5, with 8 nucleotides matching TRBD1. V gave up 3 bases and J gave up 5 bases; unmatched junction bases: 3. Germline assignment: CDR1 SQVTM and CDR2 ANQGSEA. The CDR3 length is 13 residues.

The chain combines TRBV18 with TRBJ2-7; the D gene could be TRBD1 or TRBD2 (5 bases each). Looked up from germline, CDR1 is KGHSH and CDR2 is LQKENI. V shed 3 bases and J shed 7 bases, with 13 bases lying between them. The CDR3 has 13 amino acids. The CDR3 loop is CASSPGPLREQYF. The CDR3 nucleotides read TGTGCCAGCTCACCGGGACCTCTTAGGGAGCAGTACTTC.

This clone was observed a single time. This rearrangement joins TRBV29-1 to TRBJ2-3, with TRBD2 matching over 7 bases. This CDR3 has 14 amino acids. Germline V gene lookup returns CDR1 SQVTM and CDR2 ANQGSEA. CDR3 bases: TGCAGTGGGGGGGAAGGCTCTGGCACAGATACGCAGTATTTT. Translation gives CSGGEGSGTDTQYF.

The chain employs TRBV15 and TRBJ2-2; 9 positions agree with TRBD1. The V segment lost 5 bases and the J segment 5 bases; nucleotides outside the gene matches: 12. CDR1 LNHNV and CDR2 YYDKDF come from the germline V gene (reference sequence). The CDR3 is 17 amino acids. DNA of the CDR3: TGTGCCACCAGCCGGGGACAGGGTATGAGGTGGACCGGGGAGCTGTTTTTT. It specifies CATSRGQGMRWTGELFF.

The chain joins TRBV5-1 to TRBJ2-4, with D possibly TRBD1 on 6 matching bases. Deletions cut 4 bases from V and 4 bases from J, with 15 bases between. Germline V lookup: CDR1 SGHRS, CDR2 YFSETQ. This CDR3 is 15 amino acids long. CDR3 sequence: CASSDRIDSKNIQYF. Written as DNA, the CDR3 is TGCGCCAGCAGCGACAGGATTGATTCGAAAAACATTCAGTACTTC.

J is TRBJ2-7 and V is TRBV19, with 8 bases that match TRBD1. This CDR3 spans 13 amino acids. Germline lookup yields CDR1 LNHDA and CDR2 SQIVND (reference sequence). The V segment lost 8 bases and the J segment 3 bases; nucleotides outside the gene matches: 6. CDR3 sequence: CASSYGQGYEQYF. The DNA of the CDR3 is TGTGCCAGTTCCTACGGACAGGGCTACGAGCAGTACTTC.